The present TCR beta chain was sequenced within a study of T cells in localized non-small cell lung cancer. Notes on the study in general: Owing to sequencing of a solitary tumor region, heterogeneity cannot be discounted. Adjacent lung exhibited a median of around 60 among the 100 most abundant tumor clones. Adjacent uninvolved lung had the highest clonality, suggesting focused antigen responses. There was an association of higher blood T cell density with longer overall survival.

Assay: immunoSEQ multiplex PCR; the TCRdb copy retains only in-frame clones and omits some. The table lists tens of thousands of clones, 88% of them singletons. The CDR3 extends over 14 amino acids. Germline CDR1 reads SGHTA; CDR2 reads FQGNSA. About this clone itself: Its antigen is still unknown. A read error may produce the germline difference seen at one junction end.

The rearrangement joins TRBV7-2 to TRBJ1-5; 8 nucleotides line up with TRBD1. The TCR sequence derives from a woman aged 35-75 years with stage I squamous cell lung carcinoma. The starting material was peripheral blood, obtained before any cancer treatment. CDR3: CASSSSGGKQPQHF. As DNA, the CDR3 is TGTGCCAGCAGCTCCTCAGGGGGCAAACAGCCCCAGCATTTT.